This TCR beta chain was sequenced in a study of CD8+ T cells in alopecia areata. Treatment: oral pan-JAK inhibitor, 5-10 mg twice daily. The sorting of PBMCs gave CD4+ and CD8+ T cells. The ends were cut back, 5 bases at V and 3 bases at J, with 11 bases in the middle. The CDR3 has 14 amino acids. CDR1 and CDR2 from the germline V gene are MNHNS and SASEGT. This clone was detected once. RNA extraction was followed by reverse transcription into cDNA, which acted as the sequencing template. Sequenced by immunoSEQ multiplex PCR; TCRdb stores in-frame clones only, minus some. The table lists some 190,000 clones, approximately 50% of them singletons.

The sequences come from CD8+ T cells sorted from blood, collected around week 54, from a patient treated with tofacitinib. The chain has TRBV6-1 and TRBJ2-1; tentative D call: TRBD2 (5 bases). This TCR was recovered from a human donor with alopecia areata. The CDR3 nucleotides are TGTGCCAGCAGTAGACTATGGGACTACAATGAGCAGTTCTTC. Its protein product is CASSRLWDYNEQFF.